This T cell receptor (beta chain) was documented in a study of blood T cells in healthy people across ages. Broader study findings: When set beside aged donors, long-lived donors presented more naive CD4+ cells and higher diversity. There was a strong correlation between TCR beta diversity and naive T cell percentage.

The authors ran a second PCR of about 7 to 12 cycles using a sample-barcoded 5' primer and a J-beta primer mix. One entry per CDR3 protein results from TCRdb running MiXCR on the 5' RACE reads. This table holds under 1 million distinct CDR3 sequences, more than 40% found once. CDR3 length: 16 amino acids. Germline CDR1 is SQVTM and CDR2 is ANQGSEA. J was trimmed by 2 bases and V by 1 base; bases with no gene match: 7. Note on this clonotype: The antigen remains undetermined.

Extractions gave at least 5.5 micrograms of total RNA per sample. The sequenced material came from blood. This chain connects TRBV29-1 to TRBJ2-7; TRBD1 agrees at 11 bases. This TCR was recovered from a man aged 60 to 75 in good health. CDR3 bases: TGCAGCGTTGAAGTGTGGACAGGGGGCGTCACCTACGAGCAGTACTTC. Residues: CSVEVWTGGVTYEQYF.